This T cell receptor (beta chain) came from a study of T cell responses to AZD1222 COVID-19 vaccine. Overall study findings and caveats: Possibly, clonal diversity was underestimated; donors were largely white British and included more females. Regions 160-218 and 743-854 held dominance among vaccine-associated CD4 TCRs, which spanned spike. Elevations in Spike-specific TCR breadth and depth followed administration of two AZD1222 doses. Unmutated variant regions are reportedly the target of nearly half of TCRs that are spike-specific.

For this clone: Its antigen remains unidentified.

Some clones are missing from TCRdb's copy, which holds only in-frame ones; the method was immunoSEQ multiplex PCR. The sample includes about 100,000 clones, around 87% of them seen just once. This TCR was recovered from an adult in good health. The sequencing here drew on peripheral blood, taken on day 0 of MenACWY control vaccination.

CDR3 amino acids: CASSLDRATNEKLFF. The DNA of the CDR3 is TGTGCCAGCAGCTTAGACAGGGCAACTAATGAAAAACTGTTTTTT. The genes are TRBV7-9 and TRBJ1-4; D is perhaps TRBD1 (6 bases). V was shortened by 1 base and J by 0 bases, with 6 bases between the two germline ends. CDR3 length: 15 residues. CDR1 is SEHNR, CDR2 FQNEAQ, per germline (reference sequence). The whole variable domain, remainder taken from reference TRBV7-9 and TRBJ1-4, is DTGVSQNPRHKITKRGQNVTFRCDPISEHNRLYWYRQTLGQGPEFLTYFQNEAQLEKSRLLSDRFSAERPKGSFSTLEIQRTEQGDSAMYLCASSLDRATNEKLFFGSGTQLSVL.